This T cell receptor beta chain emerged from a study of blood T cells in healthy people across ages. This clonotype turned up a few times. Its cognate antigen is unknown. General study results and limits: Long-lived donors had more naive CD4+ cells and higher diversity than aged donors.

A second PCR of roughly 7 to 11 cycles used a sample-barcoded 5' primer and a J-beta primer mix. Template switching added a 12-random-nucleotide identifier to every cDNA molecule. TCRdb re-called the 5' RACE reads through MiXCR, storing one row per CDR3 protein. The sample includes about 1,500,000 distinct CDR3 sequences, 28% of them seen just once. The CDR3 totals 20 residues. Looked up from germline, CDR1 is SEHNR and CDR2 is FQNEAQ (reference sequence). The germline V and J ends were trimmed by 1 base and 0 bases, with 19 bases remaining between them. Sequences were obtained from blood. This chain joins TRBV7-9 and TRBJ2-6; tentatively, D is TRBD1 (6 bases). The source is a woman aged 25 to 39 in good health. CDR3 nucleotide sequence: TGTGCCAGCAGCTTAGTAGAAGGCAGGGGCCCTCACTCTGGGGCCAACGTCCTGACTTTC. Protein sequence: CASSLVEGRGPHSGANVLTF.